This T cell receptor beta chain was identified during a study of T-cell reconstitution after alpha-beta-depleted transplantation in children. A library of TCRbeta sequences, prepared with unique molecular identifiers, was generated. TCRdb re-called the PCR reads with MiXCR, one entry per CDR3 protein. The sample has fewer than 550,000 distinct CDR3 sequences, approximately 10% seen once. This clonotype has only a few counts. Its antigen remains unidentified. The junction had 9 bases not matched to a gene; V was cut back by 0 bases and J by 9 bases. The CDR3 has 16 residues. Germline V lookup: CDR1 SGDLS, CDR2 YYNGEE. Overall study results and limits: Diversity and T-cell counts at one year after transplant derived mostly from new T cells. It was reported that alpha-beta T cells came from several hundred expanded graft clones (about two months after transplant). From surviving recipient T cells and thymic progenitors came the high day-60 TCRbeta diversity observed in some patients.

This rearrangement joins TRBV9 to TRBJ2-1; TRBD2 agrees at 10 bases. The clonotype originates from a female patient under 10 years old who had a stem cell transplant for aplastic anemia, so the T cells may come from the graft donor. The specimen comprised PBMCs, mostly from graft donor cells, sampled 180 days after TCRalphabeta/CD19-depleted stem cell transplant. The CDR3 nucleotides read TGTGCCAGCAGCGTAGACTCTAGCGGGAGACTAGGTGAGCAGTTCTTC. This sequence encodes CASSVDSSGRLGEQFF.